Listed below are T cell receptor beta chains from one sample, sequenced in a study of shared T cell receptors in the human thymus. Clones were read by immunoSEQ multiplex PCR, and TCRdb kept only the in-frame ones, dropping some. This table holds roughly 700,000 clones, over 75% found once. The sample also formed part of further work on human thymus T cells.

The sequencing input was thymocytes. Receptor source: a boy under two years old with a congenital heart defect. Each CDR3 is given with its conserved first and last residue. A D gene is named only where the DNA matches it firmly. Clone size is stated in some rows and not others, as once, few, many or a class when expanded.

CDR3 protein,CDR3 DNA,clone size,J gene,V gene,D gene
CASSDGFTDTQYF,TGTGCCAGCAGTGACGGGTTCACAGATACGCAGTATTTT,NA,TRBJ2-3,TRBV2,NA
CASSQGLAGGYEQYF,TGCGCCAGCAGCCAAGGACTAGCGGGGGGCTACGAGCAGTACTTC,NA,TRBJ2-7,TRBV4-3,TRBD2
CASSPRVGSRSEQYF,TGCGCCAGCAGCCCGCGCGTCGGTTCACGGTCCGAGCAGTACTTC,NA,TRBJ2-7,TRBV4-3,NA
CASSLVGSSYEQYF,TGTGCCAGCAGCTTGGTCGGTAGCTCCTACGAGCAGTACTTC,NA,TRBJ2-7,TRBV5-4,NA
CAISDWERGTDTQYF,TGTGCCATCAGTGACTGGGAGAGGGGCACAGATACGCAGTATTTT,once,TRBJ2-3,TRBV10-3,NA
CASSALCGGRAQDTQYF,TGTGCCAGCAGCGCCTTGTGTGGGGGGAGGGCCCAAGATACGCAGTATTTT,NA,TRBJ2-3,TRBV9,TRBD2
CASSQDLTYNEQFF,TGTGCCAGCAGCCAAGATCTAACCTACAATGAGCAGTTCTTC,NA,TRBJ2-1,TRBV4-2,NA
CASSQAPGTSGFYNEQFF,TGCGCCAGCAGCCAAGCTCCCGGGACTAGCGGATTCTACAATGAGCAGTTCTTC,NA,TRBJ2-1,TRBV4-1,TRBD2
CASSYKAEYNEQFF,TGTGCCAGCAGTTACAAAGCGGAGTACAATGAGCAGTTCTTC,NA,TRBJ2-1,TRBV6-5,NA
CASSPSAYHSYEQYF,TGTGCCAGCAGCCCATCCGCCTACCACTCCTACGAGCAGTACTTC,NA,TRBJ2-7,TRBV9,NA
CASSAPDGWTSGETQYF,TGTGCCAGCAGCGCCCCGGACGGATGGACTAGCGGAGAGACCCAGTACTTC,NA,TRBJ2-5,TRBV5-4,TRBD2
CASSERSGSGRAGNEQFF,TGTGCCAGCAGTGAAAGAAGTGGTAGCGGGAGGGCGGGGAATGAGCAGTTCTTC,NA,TRBJ2-1,TRBV25-1,TRBD2
CASSWDRNEKLFF,TGTGCCAGCAGTTGGGACAGGAATGAAAAACTGTTTTTT,NA,TRBJ1-4,TRBV27,TRBD1